This T cell receptor beta chain is from a study of OX40 agonist ivuxolimab in advanced cancers. General study points: Undetermined was the antigen specificity of the expanded peripheral T cells. CD8+ T cells (on average) carried more expanded clones than CD4+ T cells.

In regard to this clone: Its cognate antigen is unknown.

TCRdb's table, derived via immunoSEQ multiplex PCR, lists solely in-frame clones and lacks some. This table has approximately 68,000 clones, more than 85% appearing once. Germline CDR1 and CDR2: MGHRA and YSYEKL. CDR3 length equals 15 residues. V was shortened by 4 bases and J by 0 bases, with 12 bases between the two germline ends. Autoimmune disease history or systemic immunosuppression disqualified patients. This receptor was identified in an adult with an advanced solid tumor such as melanoma, head and neck, liver or kidney cancer. Source: CD4+ or CD8+ T cells sorted from blood, taken in a trial of the OX40 agonist ivuxolimab. The V gene is TRBV4-1, the J gene TRBJ1-1, with a tentative D call TRBD1 (5 bases). The CDR3 DNA sequence: TGCGCCAGCAGCCTTTGGGACTCGATGAACACTGAAGCTTTCTTT. Translating it yields CASSLWDSMNTEAFF.